This is a list of T cell receptor beta chains from one sample in a study of cytomegalovirus exposure and HLA in healthy donors. The table came from immunoSEQ multiplex PCR; TCRdb's copy has only in-frame clones and leaves some out. Here the sample spans 250,000 to 350,000 clones, 80% being singletons. The sequenced sample was PBMCs. The receptors derive from a girl aged 2 to 9 in good health and CMV-seronegative. Each CDR3 is given with its conserved first and last residue. Each record gives: J gene, V gene, D gene, clone size, CDR3 DNA, CDR3 protein. D genes are given only for firm matches. A clone size is listed for some rows: how often the clone was seen (once, few, many), or a class if it is expanded.

j_call: TRBJ1-2; v_call: TRBV6-6; d_call: NA; clone_size: few; cdr3_nt: TGTGCCAGCAGTTCCACAGGGAACTATGGCTACACCTTC; cdr3_aa: CASSSTGNYGYTF
j_call: TRBJ2-7; v_call: TRBV6-5; d_call: NA; clone_size: NA; cdr3_nt: TGTGCCAGCAGTCTACCGGGAGCGGCACCCTACGAGCAGTACTTC; cdr3_aa: CASSLPGAAPYEQYF
j_call: TRBJ2-2; v_call: TRBV6-6; d_call: TRBD2; clone_size: few; cdr3_nt: TGTGCCATAACGGGACTAGCGGGTTCCACCGGGGAGCTGTTTTTT; cdr3_aa: CAITGLAGSTGELFF
j_call: TRBJ1-1; v_call: TRBV5-1; d_call: NA; clone_size: once; cdr3_nt: TGCGCCAGCAGCTTGGGTGAGGGAATGACTGAAGCTTTCTTT; cdr3_aa: CASSLGEGMTEAFF
j_call: TRBJ2-7; v_call: TRBV7-6; d_call: NA; clone_size: NA; cdr3_nt: TGTGCCAGCAGCTGGGAGAGCTCCTACGAGCAGTACTTC; cdr3_aa: CASSWESSYEQYF
j_call: TRBJ1-1; v_call: TRBV10-3; d_call: TRBD1; clone_size: NA; cdr3_nt: TGTGCCATACGACAGGGGGCGAACACTGAAGCTTTCTTT; cdr3_aa: CAIRQGANTEAFF
j_call: TRBJ2-3; v_call: TRBV9; d_call: NA; clone_size: NA; cdr3_nt: TGTGCCAGCAGCGTAGGCGCTCAACCCAGCACAGATACGCAGTATTTT; cdr3_aa: CASSVGAQPSTDTQYF
j_call: TRBJ2-5; v_call: TRBV9; d_call: TRBD1; clone_size: few; cdr3_nt: TGTGCCAGCAGCGCCGTAGGGGGCCTCGAGACCCAGTACTTC; cdr3_aa: CASSAVGGLETQYF
j_call: TRBJ2-2; v_call: TRBV5-4; d_call: NA; clone_size: NA; cdr3_nt: TGTGCCAGCAGCTTGTTTGGGCCTACCGGGGAGCTGTTTTTT; cdr3_aa: CASSLFGPTGELFF
j_call: TRBJ1-4; v_call: TRBV7-6; d_call: TRBD1; clone_size: few; cdr3_nt: TGTGCCAGCAGCGGCCGGACAGGCCCTAATGAAAAACTGTTTTTT; cdr3_aa: CASSGRTGPNEKLFF
j_call: TRBJ2-2; v_call: TRBV21-1; d_call: NA; clone_size: once; cdr3_nt: TGTGCCAGCAGCAAAGGAGGAGACCATAGTTTACCCACCGGGGAGCTGTTTTTT; cdr3_aa: CASSKGGDHSLPTGELFF
j_call: TRBJ1-6; v_call: TRBV6-4; d_call: NA; clone_size: NA; cdr3_nt: TGTGCCAGCAGGCCATCGGACAGCTCCTATAATTCACCCCTCCACTTT; cdr3_aa: CASRPSDSSYNSPLHF
j_call: TRBJ1-2; v_call: TRBV9; d_call: NA; clone_size: NA; cdr3_nt: TGTGCCAGCAGCGAAGAGGCATCTCCCCCACTCTATGGCTACACCTTC; cdr3_aa: CASSEEASPPLYGYTF
j_call: TRBJ1-5; v_call: TRBV6-1; d_call: NA; clone_size: NA; cdr3_nt: TGTGCCAGCAGACCAGGACACAATAGCAATCAGCCCCAGCATTTT; cdr3_aa: CASRPGHNSNQPQHF
j_call: TRBJ2-7; v_call: TRBV28; d_call: TRBD2; clone_size: NA; cdr3_nt: TGTGCCAGCATCTCCACCGGGGCGGGAGTCTCAATCTCCTACGAGCAGTACTTC; cdr3_aa: CASISTGAGVSISYEQYF
j_call: TRBJ2-3; v_call: TRBV2; d_call: TRBD2; clone_size: NA; cdr3_nt: TGTGCCAGCTTGACTAGCGAAGGGACAGATACGCAGTATTTT; cdr3_aa: CASLTSEGTDTQYF
j_call: TRBJ1-6; v_call: TRBV5-1; d_call: TRBD1; clone_size: NA; cdr3_nt: TGCGCCAGCAGCACCCACAGGGGTGACAATTCACCCCTCCACTTT; cdr3_aa: CASSTHRGDNSPLHF
j_call: TRBJ2-2; v_call: TRBV4-2; d_call: NA; clone_size: NA; cdr3_nt: TGTGCCAGCAGCCTCAAAGGTAGCGGAGCCACCGGGGAGCTGTTTTTT; cdr3_aa: CASSLKGSGATGELFF
j_call: TRBJ2-7; v_call: TRBV6-5; d_call: NA; clone_size: few; cdr3_nt: TGTGCCAGCAGTTACACTATGGTCAGGGCCCTGTACGAGCAGTACTTC; cdr3_aa: CASSYTMVRALYEQYF
j_call: TRBJ2-3; v_call: TRBV13; d_call: TRBD2; clone_size: NA; cdr3_nt: TGTGCCAGCGGACTAGCGGGAGATAAGCAGTATTTT; cdr3_aa: CASGLAGDKQYF
j_call: TRBJ2-3; v_call: TRBV11-1; d_call: TRBD2; clone_size: NA; cdr3_nt: TGTGCCAGCAGCCAACGGGGACTAGCGGGCCAGGATACGCAGTATTTT; cdr3_aa: CASSQRGLAGQDTQYF
j_call: TRBJ2-3; v_call: TRBV18; d_call: TRBD1; clone_size: NA; cdr3_nt: TGTGCCAGCTCATCGACAGGGAGCAACACAGATACGCAGTATTTT; cdr3_aa: CASSSTGSNTDTQYF
j_call: TRBJ1-2; v_call: TRBV2; d_call: TRBD1; clone_size: NA; cdr3_nt: TGTGCCAGCAGCAGACAGGGCGGCTATGGCTACACCTTC; cdr3_aa: CASSRQGGYGYTF
j_call: TRBJ2-1; v_call: TRBV5-4; d_call: TRBD2; clone_size: NA; cdr3_nt: TGTGCCAGCAGCTTCATACTAGCGGGAGTACCGGATGAGCAGTTCTTC; cdr3_aa: CASSFILAGVPDEQFF
j_call: TRBJ1-1; v_call: TRBV7-9; d_call: TRBD1; clone_size: NA; cdr3_nt: TGTGCCAGCAGAATAACAGGGGAGGTCGCTGAAGCTTTCTTT; cdr3_aa: CASRITGEVAEAFF
j_call: TRBJ1-2; v_call: TRBV30; d_call: TRBD1; clone_size: few; cdr3_nt: TGTGCCTACACGACAGGGGATCGCGGCTACACCTTC; cdr3_aa: CAYTTGDRGYTF
j_call: TRBJ2-5; v_call: TRBV27; d_call: TRBD2; clone_size: NA; cdr3_nt: TGTGCCAGCAGTTTTAGTCTAGCGGCCCCCCAAGAGACCCAGTACTTC; cdr3_aa: CASSFSLAAPQETQYF
j_call: TRBJ1-1; v_call: TRBV5-1; d_call: NA; clone_size: NA; cdr3_nt: TGCGCCAGCAGTGCAGGGGTCACTGAAGCTTTCTTT; cdr3_aa: CASSAGVTEAFF
j_call: TRBJ1-1; v_call: TRBV27; d_call: TRBD1; clone_size: NA; cdr3_nt: TGTGCCAGCAGTGCCTGGACAGGCGGATGTGAAGCTTTCTTT; cdr3_aa: CASSAWTGGCEAFF
j_call: TRBJ1-1; v_call: TRBV20-1; d_call: NA; clone_size: NA; cdr3_nt: TGCAGTGCTCCCAGGGTAACTGAAGCTTTCTTT; cdr3_aa: CSAPRVTEAFF
j_call: TRBJ2-2; v_call: TRBV30; d_call: NA; clone_size: NA; cdr3_nt: TGTGCCTGGAGTAGGGGGTCGTACACCGGGGAGCTGTTTTTT; cdr3_aa: CAWSRGSYTGELFF
j_call: TRBJ2-5; v_call: TRBV7-3; d_call: TRBD2; clone_size: NA; cdr3_nt: TGTGCCAGCAGCTTAATAGGGCTAGCGGGACGGAAGTACTTC; cdr3_aa: CASSLIGLAGRKYF